One and the same sample provided the 15 T cell receptor beta chains below, sequenced in a study of blood T cell repertoires in COVID-19. Clones were read by immunoSEQ multiplex PCR, and TCRdb kept only the in-frame ones, dropping some. The sample lists 250,000 to 350,000 clones, 90% occurring once. The sample consisted of PBMCs or T cells enriched from blood (not recorded which). These receptors came from a woman aged 18 to 35 with acute COVID-19.

V gene TRBV18 combines with J gene TRBJ2-5, with TRBD2 matching 9 bases. The CDR3 extends over 16 amino acids. With V trimmed by 0 bases and J by 2 bases, 4 bases remained unmatched. Germline lookup yields CDR1 KGHSH and CDR2 LQKENI. The CDR3, as DNA: TGTGCCAGCTCACCACCTAGCGGGAGAGAACAAGAGACCCAGTACTTC. Translation: CASSPPSGREQETQYF.

The chain is built from TRBV13 and TRBJ2-7, with D unresolved. The CDR3 is 13 residues long. CDR1 is PRHDT and CDR2 is FYEKMQ in the germline V gene (reference sequence). Trimming shortened V by 0 bases and J by 4 bases, and 7 bases separated the two germline ends. Here the CDR3 DNA reads TGTGCCAGCAGCTTAGGCCAGTTGTACGAGCAGTACTTC. It specifies CASSLGQLYEQYF. Full variable domain (missing parts from reference TRBV13 and TRBJ2-7): AAGVIQSPRHLIKEKRETATLKCYPIPRHDTVYWYQQGPGQDPQFLISFYEKMQSDKGSIPDRFSAQQFSDYHSELNMSSLELGDSALYFCASSLGQLYEQYFGPGTRLTVT.

This sequence joins TRBV10-3 and TRBJ2-7; D perhaps matches TRBD2 (6 bases). From germline, CDR1 is ENHRY and CDR2 SYGVKD. Deletions cut 2 bases from V and 0 bases from J, with 11 bases between. The CDR3 is 15 residues long. The CDR3 sequence is CAISEREIRSYEQYF. In DNA, the CDR3 is TGTGCCATCAGTGAGCGGGAGATCCGCTCCTACGAGCAGTACTTC.

The chain is built from TRBV18 and TRBJ1-1; 7 positions agree with TRBD1. V dropped 3 bases and J dropped 5; count of bases not matched to a gene: 6. Germline assignment: CDR1 KGHSH and CDR2 LQKENI. This CDR3 has 14 residues. The CDR3 coding sequence is TGTGCCAGCTCACCCCCAGGGGGTCGGACTGAAGCTTTCTTT. It encodes CASSPPGGRTEAFF.

The J gene is TRBJ2-7, the V gene TRBV7-9; unclear D gene. Germline CDR1 SEHNR, CDR2 FQNEAQ (reference sequence). The V end was cut by 1 base, the J end by 0 bases, with 10 bases between. The CDR3 loop spans 15 amino acids. CDR3 DNA sequence: TGTGCCAGCAGCTTAGGAGCGATCAGCTCCTACGAGCAGTACTTC. The encoded protein is CASSLGAISSYEQYF.

This clone was found a few times. The chain carries TRBV30 and TRBJ2-7, with 8 bases identical to TRBD2. This CDR3 spans 15 amino acids. Unmatched junction bases numbered 9, after V lost 5 bases and J lost 0 bases. CDR1 and CDR2 (germline): GTSNPN, SVGIG (reference sequence). The CDR3 nucleotides read TGTGCCTGGGGGGGGCCTAGCGGGCTCTCCTACGAGCAGTACTTC. As protein: CAWGGPSGLSYEQYF.

The sample holds one count of this clone. V is TRBV28 and J is TRBJ2-1; 7 bases match TRBD2. V lost 5 bases and J lost 4; bases outside the gene matches: 8. CDR1 and CDR2 from the germline V gene are MDHEN and SYDVKM. This CDR3 comprises 15 residues. CDR3 amino acids: CASSNLGEGYNEQFF. The CDR3 DNA follows: TGTGCCAGCAGTAACCTGGGGGAGGGGTACAATGAGCAGTTCTTC.

The chain employs TRBV28 and TRBJ1-1, with TRBD1 identical over 9 bases. The CDR3 contains 12 residues. The ends lost 5 bases at V and 10 bases at J; junction bases unmatched: 5. Germline lookup yields CDR1 MDHEN and CDR2 SYDVKM. The chain's CDR3 is CASSDPTGGAFF. DNA for the CDR3: TGTGCCAGCAGTGACCCGACAGGGGGAGCTTTCTTT.

About this clone: Other DNA sequences in the sample encode the same CDR3. The rearrangement joins TRBV24-1 to TRBJ2-1, with 7 bases fitting TRBD2. The CDR3 consists of 16 residues. Germline values: CDR1 KGHDR, CDR2 SFDVKD. J gave up 0 bases and V 4 bases, and 5 bases lay outside the gene matches. CDR3 DNA sequence: TGTGCCACCAGTGACCCTAGCGGAAGCTCCTACAATGAGCAGTTCTTC. Its protein product is CATSDPSGSSYNEQFF.

CDR3 loop: CASSRGGTSAIGYNEQFF. The DNA of the CDR3 is TGTGCCAGTAGCAGGGGGGGGACTAGCGCTATCGGCTACAATGAGCAGTTCTTC. This sequence joins TRBV19 and TRBJ2-1; 10 positions agree with TRBD2. This CDR3 spans 18 amino acids. Trimming cost V 6 bases and J 3 bases; bases outside gene matches: 14. CDR1 is LNHDA, CDR2 SQIVND, per germline (reference sequence).

The V gene is TRBV7-9, the J gene TRBJ1-4, with D tentatively TRBD1 (5 bases). Germline V gives CDR1 SEHNR, CDR2 FQNEAQ (reference sequence). This CDR3 is built from 14 residues. V was cut by 5 bases and J by 2 bases, with 9 bases left in between. CDR3 nucleotides: TGTGCCAGCAGCCCAGGGTCGACTAATGAAAAACTGTTTTTT. The encoded protein is CASSPGSTNEKLFF.

The chain joins TRBV9 to TRBJ2-2; possible D gene TRBD2, 5 bases. Germline CDR1 is SGDLS and CDR2 is YYNGEE. V gave up 5 bases and J gave up 5 bases, with 16 bases separating them. The CDR3 is made up of 15 amino acids. CDR3 bases: TGTGCCAGCAGTAATAACCTAGCCAGTACCGGGGAGCTGTTTTTT. It specifies CASSNNLASTGELFF.

The V call is TRBV12-3 or TRBV12-4, the J call TRBJ1-2; 8 nucleotides agree with TRBD1. This CDR3 spans 13 amino acids. J gave up 6 bases and V 7 bases, and 7 bases lay outside the gene matches. The chain's CDR3 is CASTSRGRDGYTF. The DNA for the CDR3 is TGTGCCAGCACCTCCAGGGGGCGCGATGGCTACACCTTC.

V and J are TRBV30 and TRBJ2-7, with 8 bases aligning to TRBD1. V was pared by 0 bases and J by 3 bases, with 1 base of the junction left unmatched. CDR1 GTSNPN and CDR2 SVGIG come from the germline V gene (reference sequence). This CDR3 is 13 amino acids long. The CDR3, as DNA: TGTGCCTGGAGTGTTGACAGGGGCTACGAGCAGTACTTC. It specifies CAWSVDRGYEQYF.

About this clone itself: The sample holds other DNA sequences that translate to the same CDR3. The rearrangement uses TRBV28 and TRBJ2-3, with TRBD2 matching 7 bases. CDR1 is MDHEN and CDR2 is SYDVKM in the germline V gene. V lost 2 bases to trimming and J lost 1 base; unmatched junction nucleotides: 0. The CDR3 consists of 14 residues. The CDR3, as DNA: TGTGCCAGCAGTTTAGCGGGGGGCACAGATACGCAGTATTTT. This encodes CASSLAGGTDTQYF.